The 6 T cell receptor beta chains in this list originate from one sample, sequenced in a study of cytomegalovirus exposure and HLA in healthy donors. Vbeta (60) and Jbeta (13) primers were used in the PCR. Only in-frame clones appear in the TCRdb table, and some are missing; sequencing was by immunoSEQ multiplex PCR. In the table there are about 200,000 clones, approximately 70% of which are singletons. Sequenced sample: PBMCs. The receptor set was obtained from a woman aged 25 to 45 in good health and CMV-seronegative.

The chain recombines TRBV4-1 with TRBJ1-4; the match to TRBD1 covers 9 bases. This CDR3 contains 17 residues. CDR1 is MGHRA and CDR2 is YSYEKL in the germline V gene. With 4 bases clipped from V and 8 bases from J, the junction kept 14 bases outside the gene matches. The CDR3 reads CASSPGQGGNRVEKLFF. The CDR3, as DNA: TGCGCCAGCAGCCCGGGACAGGGAGGGAATCGTGTGGAAAAACTGTTTTTT.

This chain uses TRBV11-2 with TRBJ1-1, with D possibly TRBD1 on 5 matching bases. Trimming took 4 bases from V and 5 from J, leaving 20 bases between them. The CDR3 contains 16 residues. Germline CDR1 and CDR2: SGHAT and FQNNGV. CDR3 nucleotide sequence: TGTGCCAGCAGCTCCTACGCGGTAGGGGCGCGAACTGAAGCTTTCTTT. It encodes CASSSYAVGARTEAFF.

The chain carries TRBV5-1 and TRBJ2-3, with 11 bases fitting TRBD1. V gave up 2 bases and J gave up 2 bases; unmatched junction bases: 7. This CDR3 has 17 residues. Per germline, CDR1 SGHRS and CDR2 YFSETQ. The CDR3 protein is CASSFTPGQGVTDTQYF. The CDR3, as DNA: TGCGCCAGCAGCTTCACCCCGGGACAGGGGGTCACAGATACGCAGTATTTT.

V usage is TRBV19 and J usage is TRBJ1-1; no clear D gene. The V and J ends lost 3 bases and 7 bases respectively, with 15 bases between them. The CDR3 loop spans 14 amino acids. Germline V CDR1 and CDR2: LNHDA, SQIVND (reference sequence). The CDR3 coding sequence is TGTGCCAGTAGTATCAGTCCAGCGAGGAGTGAAGCTTTCTTT. Translated, it gives CASSISPARSEAFF. Full variable domain (remainder filled in from reference TRBV19 and TRBJ1-1): DGGITQSPKYLFRKEGQNVTLSCEQNLNHDAMYWYRQDPGQGLRLIYYSQIVNDFQKGDIAEGYSVSREKKESFPLTVTSAQKNPTAFYLCASSISPARSEAFFGQGTRLTVV.

V is TRBV7-2 and J is TRBJ2-7; the D gene is possibly TRBD1 (6 bases). This CDR3 contains 14 residues. Germline V lookup: CDR1 SGHTA, CDR2 FQGNSA. The V end was cut by 3 bases, the J end by 3 bases, with 12 bases between. CDR3 amino acids: CASSLRDNYYEQYF. The DNA for the CDR3 is TGTGCCAGCAGCTTGAGGGACAATTACTACGAGCAGTACTTC.

The chain employs TRBV4-3 and TRBJ2-2; possibly TRBD2 for D (7 bases). The CDR3 is made up of 15 amino acids. Between the trimmed V and J ends, which lost 0 bases and 7 bases, there was a span of 12 bases. Germline V gene lookup returns CDR1 LGHNA and CDR2 YSLEER. The CDR3 DNA follows: TGCGCCAGCAGCCAAGATGGGGGGGCGAGCGGGGAGCTGTTTTTT. It yields the protein CASSQDGGASGELFF.